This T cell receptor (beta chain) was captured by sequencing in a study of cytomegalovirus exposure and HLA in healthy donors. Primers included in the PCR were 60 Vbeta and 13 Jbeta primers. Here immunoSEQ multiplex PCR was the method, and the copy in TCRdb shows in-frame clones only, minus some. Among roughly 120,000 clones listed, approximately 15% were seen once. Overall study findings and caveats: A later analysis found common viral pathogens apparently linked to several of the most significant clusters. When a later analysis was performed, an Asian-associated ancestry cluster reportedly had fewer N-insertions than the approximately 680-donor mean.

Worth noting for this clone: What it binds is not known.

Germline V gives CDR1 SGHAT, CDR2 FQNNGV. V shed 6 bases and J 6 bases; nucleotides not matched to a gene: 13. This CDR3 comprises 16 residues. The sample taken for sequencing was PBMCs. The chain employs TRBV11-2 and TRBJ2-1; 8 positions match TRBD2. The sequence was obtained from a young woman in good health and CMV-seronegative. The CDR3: CASSPPIAGTLNEQFF. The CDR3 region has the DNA TGTGCCAGCAGTCCCCCAATAGCGGGGACTCTCAATGAGCAGTTCTTC.